This TCR beta chain was recovered during a study of blood T cells in healthy people across ages. A second about 6 to 12 cycle PCR used barcoded and J-beta primers. TCRdb re-derived calls from the 5' RACE reads in MiXCR, one entry per CDR3 protein. The sample shows around 520,000 distinct CDR3 sequences, around a quarter of them seen only once. There are 12 residues in the CDR3. Germline CDR1 reads ENHRY; CDR2 reads SYGVKD. The sample was also linked to a second study, of T cells of mothers and their children. From that report: cDNA was made from all extracted RNA, around 1.5 ug per 15 ul. Per child, 2.5 million to 3 million TCR beta CDR3 reads were obtained, against over 8.5 million per mother. Related mother-child pairs shared slightly more overlap than unrelated pairs, but the difference was non-significant.

This clonotype was sampled from a boy aged 2 to 10 in good health. The J gene is TRBJ2-5, the V gene TRBV10-3, with D perhaps TRBD1 or TRBD2 (5 bases each). The DNA end is more similar to TRBJ2-1, so the J call may be wrong. Sequenced material: blood. DNA of the CDR3: TGTGCCATCCGCTCCGGGGCCAATGAGCAGTTCTTC. Its protein is CAIRSGANEQFF.